The 18 T cell receptor beta chains listed next were all sequenced from one sample in a study of shared clonotypes between healthy human individuals. Naivety among CD8 cells was defined by CD45RO negativity and positive CCR7 selection, thereby excluding terminally differentiated effector memory CD45RA+ cells. Data came from immunoSEQ multiplex PCR; TCRdb stores just in-frame clones and leaves some out. The table includes roughly 2.1 million clones, around 93% detected once. Sequenced: naive CD8+ T cells from PBMCs. The receptors were gathered from a man aged 18 to 35 in good health. Some clones in this sample may be carry-over from other donors' samples.

This chain uses TRBV30 with TRBJ1-5; D unresolved. The CDR3 length is 12 residues. Germline lookup yields CDR1 GTSNPN and CDR2 SVGIG (reference sequence). The V end lost 1 base, the J end lost 9 bases, and 10 bases lay between the germline ends. The CDR3 spells CAWSDLVGPQHF. In DNA, the CDR3 is TGTGCCTGGAGTGACCTAGTAGGGCCCCAGCATTTT.

This clone showed up just once. The chain employs TRBV27 and TRBJ1-2; D unresolved. CDR3 length: 13 amino acids. The V and J ends lost 3 bases and 7 bases respectively, with 12 bases between them. From germline, CDR1 is MNHEY and CDR2 SMNVEV (reference sequence). CDR3 amino acids: CASSLIAQGGYTF. CDR3 nucleotides: TGTGCCAGCAGTTTGATCGCCCAAGGTGGCTACACCTTC.

The rearrangement joins TRBV4-1 to TRBJ1-5; D is possibly TRBD1 (6 bases). CDR3 length: 18 amino acids. V lost 4 bases to trimming and J lost 3 bases, with 22 bases between them. Germline loops: CDR1 MGHRA, CDR2 YSYEKL. CDR3 in amino acids: CASSPKADSFKLNQPQHF. The CDR3 DNA reads as TGCGCCAGCAGCCCCAAGGCGGACAGCTTTAAACTCAATCAGCCCCAGCATTTT.

Remarks on this clone: Other DNA sequences in this specimen translate into the identical CDR3. V usage is TRBV19 and J usage is TRBJ2-3; the match to TRBD1 covers 10 bases. CDR3 length: 13 residues. The V segment lost 9 bases and the J segment 4 bases; nucleotides outside the gene matches: 4. Germline V gene data show CDR1 as LNHDA and CDR2 as SQIVND (reference sequence). The CDR3 protein is CASSDRGPDTQYF. CDR3 DNA: TGTGCCAGCTCCGACAGGGGGCCAGATACGCAGTATTTT. The full variable domain, with the rest looked up from reference TRBV19 and TRBJ2-3, is DGGITQSPKYLFRKEGQNVTLSCEQNLNHDAMYWYRQDPGQGLRLIYYSQIVNDFQKGDIAEGYSVSREKKESFPLTVTSAQKNPTAFYLCASSDRGPDTQYFGPGTRLTVL.

The rearrangement links TRBV7-6 to TRBJ2-7, with 8 nucleotides matching TRBD2. The length of the CDR3 is 14 residues. V was clipped by 6 bases and J by 0 bases; unmatched bases: 4. CDR1 and CDR2 (germline): SGHVS, FNYEAQ. The CDR3 sequence is CASRPSGSSYEQYF. For the CDR3, the DNA is TGTGCCAGCAGACCGAGCGGGAGCTCCTACGAGCAGTACTTC.

This chain connects TRBV7-9 to TRBJ2-5, with 9 bases lining up with TRBD2. V lost 3 bases and J lost 1; bases outside the gene matches: 6. This CDR3 is built from 16 residues. The germline V gene has CDR1 SEHNR and CDR2 FQNEAQ (reference sequence). The CDR3 DNA follows: TGTGCCAGCAGCTTTGTTCTAGCGGGGACCCAAGAGACCCAGTACTTC. Translated: CASSFVLAGTQETQYF.

The V call is TRBV2, the J call TRBJ2-1, with D maybe TRBD2 (5 bases). Germline V CDR1 and CDR2: SNHLY, FYNNEI. The CDR3 has 14 residues. With 1 base removed from V and 7 bases from J, the gap between germline ends came to 11 bases. CDR3 amino acids: CASSEGRRWNEQFF. As DNA, the CDR3 is TGTGCCAGCAGTGAAGGGAGGCGGTGGAATGAGCAGTTCTTC. Supplemented by reference TRBV2 and TRBJ2-1, the full variable domain reads EPEVTQTPSHQVTQMGQEVILRCVPISNHLYFYWYRQILGQKVEFLVSFYNNEISEKSEIFDDQFSVERPDGSNFTLKIRSTKLEDSAMYFCASSEGRRWNEQFFGPGTRLTVL.

The rearrangement joins TRBV28 to TRBJ1-1; possible D gene TRBD1, 6 bases. Germline loops: CDR1 MDHEN, CDR2 SYDVKM. The CDR3 contains 15 residues. V lost 2 bases, J lost 4 bases, and 14 bases lay in between. The CDR3 region is CASSLPRQVTTEAFF. CDR3 bases: TGTGCCAGCAGTTTACCGAGACAGGTAACCACTGAAGCTTTCTTT. Supplemented by reference TRBV28 and TRBJ1-1, the full variable domain reads DVKVTQSSRYLVKRTGEKVFLECVQDMDHENMFWYRQDPGLGLRLIYFSYDVKMKEKGDIPEGYSVSREKKERFSLILESASTNQTSMYLCASSLPRQVTTEAFFGQGTRLTVV.

This clone has more than one count but fewer than ten. The genes are TRBV9 and TRBJ1-5; D call uncertain. Trimming removed 3 bases at V and 4 bases at J, with 11 bases between. The germline V gene has CDR1 SGDLS and CDR2 YYNGEE. CDR3 length equals 14 residues. The CDR3 protein is CASSEGEWNQPQHF. CDR3 DNA sequence: TGTGCCAGCAGCGAAGGAGAATGGAATCAGCCCCAGCATTTT.

The genes are TRBV11-1 and TRBJ1-5; possibly TRBD1 for D (6 bases). Trimming left V 1 base short and J 3 bases short, with 10 bases between. Germline V lookup: CDR1 SGHAT, CDR2 FQDESV (reference sequence). CDR3 length: 15 residues. DNA for the CDR3: TGTGCCAGCAGCTTAGGCCGGGGGCCCAATCAGCCCCAGCATTTT. Its protein product is CASSLGRGPNQPQHF.

The chain joins TRBV9 to TRBJ2-1, with 10 nucleotides matching TRBD2. The CDR3 has 15 amino acids. The germline gives CDR1 SGDLS, CDR2 YYNGEE. With 4 bases clipped from V and 6 bases from J, the junction kept 7 bases outside the gene matches. DNA for the CDR3: TGTGCCAGCAGCCCAGCGGGAGGGCCCGTCAATGAGCAGTTCTTC. Protein sequence: CASSPAGGPVNEQFF.

V usage is TRBV2 and J usage is TRBJ1-2, with D maybe TRBD1 (5 bases). This CDR3 spans 14 amino acids. V dropped 7 bases and J dropped 2 bases, with 14 bases sitting between them. CDR1 and CDR2 (germline): SNHLY, FYNNEI. CDR3 bases: TGTGCCAGCATAATCGGGGGGAGGAACTATGGCTACACCTTC. This translates into CASIIGGRNYGYTF.

This chain uses TRBV6-6 with TRBJ1-4; perhaps TRBD1 as D (6 bases). Germline V gene sequence: CDR1 MNHNY, CDR2 SVGAGI (reference sequence). This CDR3 spans 15 amino acids. V shed 1 base and J shed 8 bases, with 14 bases lying between them. The CDR3 here is CASSYYREQGEKLFF. The DNA of the CDR3 is TGTGCCAGCAGTTACTACAGGGAACAAGGGGAAAAACTGTTTTTT.

This chain connects TRBV4-3 to TRBJ1-5, with D uncertain. CDR3 length: 13 residues. V shed 4 bases and J shed 0 bases, with 4 bases lying between them. CDR1 and CDR2 from the germline V gene are LGHNA and YSLEER. The DNA for the CDR3 is TGCGCCAGCAGCCTTACTAGCAATCAGCCCCAGCATTTT. Translation gives CASSLTSNQPQHF.

In DNA, the CDR3 is TGTGCCAGCAGCCTAAGAGCGACCGGCGAGCAGTACTTC. Its translation: CASSLRATGEQYF. The chain employs TRBV9 and TRBJ2-7; D is unresolved. Trimming took off 4 bases at V and 6 bases at J, with 14 bases between the two ends. The CDR3 totals 13 residues. Germline CDR1 and CDR2: SGDLS and YYNGEE.

The chain employs TRBV10-3 and TRBJ1-5; possibly TRBD1 for D (5 bases). Per the germline V gene, CDR1 is ENHRY and CDR2 is SYGVKD. Between the trimmed V and J ends, which lost 6 bases and 7 bases, there was a span of 13 bases. This CDR3 region has 13 residues. The CDR3, as DNA: TGTGCCATCAGAGATACAGGAGGCCAGCCCCAGCATTTT. Its translation: CAIRDTGGQPQHF.

The count of this clone is one. The sample contains more than one DNA sequence encoding this CDR3. The chain is built from TRBV6-5 and TRBJ1-5; D gene unclear. The CDR3 length is 15 residues. V was pared by 0 bases and J by 1 base, with 7 bases between. CDR1 is MNHEY and CDR2 is SVGAGI in the germline V gene. The chain's CDR3 is CASSYSIDSNQPQHF. The CDR3 nucleotides read TGTGCCAGCAGTTACTCGATTGACAGCAATCAGCCCCAGCATTTT.

The chain recombines TRBV19 with TRBJ2-5, with D tentatively TRBD2 (5 bases). The CDR3 covers 15 residues. Trimming left V 4 bases short and J 2 bases short, with 14 bases between. Germline assignment: CDR1 LNHDA and CDR2 SQIVND (reference sequence). The CDR3 loop reads CASSTRTWEQETQYF. CDR3 in DNA: TGTGCCAGTAGTACACGGACTTGGGAGCAAGAGACCCAGTACTTC.